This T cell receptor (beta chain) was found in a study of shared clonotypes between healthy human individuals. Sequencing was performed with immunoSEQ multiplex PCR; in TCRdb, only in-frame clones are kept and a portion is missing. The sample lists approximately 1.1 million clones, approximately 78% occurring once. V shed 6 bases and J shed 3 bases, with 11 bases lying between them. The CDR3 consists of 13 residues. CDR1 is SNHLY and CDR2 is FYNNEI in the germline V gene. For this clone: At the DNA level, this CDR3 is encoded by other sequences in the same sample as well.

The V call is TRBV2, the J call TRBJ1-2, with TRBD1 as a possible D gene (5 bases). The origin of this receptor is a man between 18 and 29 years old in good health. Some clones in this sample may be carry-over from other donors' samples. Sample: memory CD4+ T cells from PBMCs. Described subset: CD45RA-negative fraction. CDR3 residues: CASRGQGDYGYTF. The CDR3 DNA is TGTGCCAGCAGGGGGCAGGGTGACTATGGCTACACCTTC.